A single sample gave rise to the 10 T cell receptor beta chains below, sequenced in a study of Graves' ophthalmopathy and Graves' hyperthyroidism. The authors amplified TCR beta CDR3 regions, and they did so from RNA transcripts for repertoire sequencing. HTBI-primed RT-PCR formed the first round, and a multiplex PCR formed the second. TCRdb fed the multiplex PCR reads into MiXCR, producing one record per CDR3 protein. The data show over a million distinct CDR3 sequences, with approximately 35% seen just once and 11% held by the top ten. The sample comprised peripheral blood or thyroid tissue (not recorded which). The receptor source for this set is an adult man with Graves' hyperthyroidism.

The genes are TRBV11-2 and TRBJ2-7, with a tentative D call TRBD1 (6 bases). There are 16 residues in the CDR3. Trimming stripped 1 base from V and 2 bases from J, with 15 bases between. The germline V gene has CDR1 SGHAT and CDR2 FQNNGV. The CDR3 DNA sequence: TGTGCCAGCAGCTTAGGTCGGACAGCCCCTACCTACGAGCAGTACTTC. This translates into CASSLGRTAPTYEQYF.

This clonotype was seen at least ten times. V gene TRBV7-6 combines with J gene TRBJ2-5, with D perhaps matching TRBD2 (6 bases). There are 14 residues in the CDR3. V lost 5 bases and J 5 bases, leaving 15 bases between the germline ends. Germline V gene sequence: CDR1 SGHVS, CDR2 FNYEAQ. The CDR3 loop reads CASSPILALETQYF. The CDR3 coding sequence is TGTGCCAGCAGCCCCATACTAGCTTTGGAGACCCAGTACTTC. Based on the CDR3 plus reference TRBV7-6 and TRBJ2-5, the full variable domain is GAGVSQSPRYKVTKRGQDVALRCDPISGHVSLYWYRQALGQGPEFLTYFNYEAQQDKSGLPNDRFSAERPEGSISTLTIQRTEQRDSAMYRCASSPILALETQYFGPGTRLLVL.

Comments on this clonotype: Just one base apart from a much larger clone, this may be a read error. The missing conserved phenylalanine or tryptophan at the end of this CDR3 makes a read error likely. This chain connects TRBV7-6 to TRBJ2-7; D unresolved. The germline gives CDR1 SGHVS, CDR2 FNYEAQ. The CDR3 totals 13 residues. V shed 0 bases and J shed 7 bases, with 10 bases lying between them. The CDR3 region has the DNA TGTGCCAGCAGCTTAGCCTTCGGGCTGGAGCAGTACCTC. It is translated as CASSLAFGLEQYL.

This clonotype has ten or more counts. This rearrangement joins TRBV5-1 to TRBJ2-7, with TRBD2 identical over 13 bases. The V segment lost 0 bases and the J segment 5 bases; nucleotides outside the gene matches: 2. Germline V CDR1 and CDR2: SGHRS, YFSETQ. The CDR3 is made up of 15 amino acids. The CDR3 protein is CASSLAGTSGNEQYF. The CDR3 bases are TGCGCCAGCAGCTTGGCCGGGACTAGCGGGAACGAGCAGTACTTC. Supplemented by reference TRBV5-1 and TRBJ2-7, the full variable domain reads KAGVTQTPRYLIKTRGQQVTLSCSPISGHRSVSWYQQTPGQGLQFLFEYFSETQRNKGNFPGRFSGRQFSNSRSEMNVSTLELGDSALYLCASSLAGTSGNEQYFGPGTRLTVT.

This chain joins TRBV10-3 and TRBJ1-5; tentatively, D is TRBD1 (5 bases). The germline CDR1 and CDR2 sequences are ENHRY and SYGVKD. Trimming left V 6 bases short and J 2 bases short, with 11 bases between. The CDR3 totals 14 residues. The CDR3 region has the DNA TGTGCCATCAGGAGGGGCGGAGGCAATCAGCCCCAGCATTTT. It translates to CAIRRGGGNQPQHF.

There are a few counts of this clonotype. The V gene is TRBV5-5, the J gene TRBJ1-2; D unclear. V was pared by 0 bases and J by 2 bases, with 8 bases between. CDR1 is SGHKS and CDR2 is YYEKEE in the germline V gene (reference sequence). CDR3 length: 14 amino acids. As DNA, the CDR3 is TGTGCCAGCAGCTTGGAGTTACTAAACTATGGCTACACCTTC. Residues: CASSLELLNYGYTF.

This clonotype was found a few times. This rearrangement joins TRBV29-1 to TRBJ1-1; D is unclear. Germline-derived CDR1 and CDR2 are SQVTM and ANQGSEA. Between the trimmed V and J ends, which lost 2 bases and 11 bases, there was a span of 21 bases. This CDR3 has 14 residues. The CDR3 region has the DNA TGCAGCGTTGAATCGCTTAGGACTAACCTCCCCGCTTTCTTT. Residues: CSVESLRTNLPAFF.

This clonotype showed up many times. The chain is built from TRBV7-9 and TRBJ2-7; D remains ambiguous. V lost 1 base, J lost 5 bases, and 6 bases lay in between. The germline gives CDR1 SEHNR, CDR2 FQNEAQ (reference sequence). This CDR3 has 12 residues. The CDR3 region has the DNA TGTGCCAGCAGCTTAGGAGTAAACGAGCAGTACTTC. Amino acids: CASSLGVNEQYF.

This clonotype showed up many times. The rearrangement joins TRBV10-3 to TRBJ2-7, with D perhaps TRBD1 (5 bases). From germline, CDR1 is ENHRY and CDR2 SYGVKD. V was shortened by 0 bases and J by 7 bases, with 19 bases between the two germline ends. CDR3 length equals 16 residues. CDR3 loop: CAISESVQGGMGEQYF. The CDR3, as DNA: TGTGCCATCAGTGAGTCGGTCCAGGGCGGAATGGGAGAGCAGTACTTC.

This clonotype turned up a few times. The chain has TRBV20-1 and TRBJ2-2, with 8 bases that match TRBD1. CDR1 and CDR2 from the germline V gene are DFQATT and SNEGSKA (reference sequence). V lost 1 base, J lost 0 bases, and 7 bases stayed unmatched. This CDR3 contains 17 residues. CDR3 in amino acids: CSARATGALPNTGELFF. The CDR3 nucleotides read TGCAGTGCTAGAGCGACAGGGGCCCTACCGAACACCGGGGAGCTGTTTTTT.